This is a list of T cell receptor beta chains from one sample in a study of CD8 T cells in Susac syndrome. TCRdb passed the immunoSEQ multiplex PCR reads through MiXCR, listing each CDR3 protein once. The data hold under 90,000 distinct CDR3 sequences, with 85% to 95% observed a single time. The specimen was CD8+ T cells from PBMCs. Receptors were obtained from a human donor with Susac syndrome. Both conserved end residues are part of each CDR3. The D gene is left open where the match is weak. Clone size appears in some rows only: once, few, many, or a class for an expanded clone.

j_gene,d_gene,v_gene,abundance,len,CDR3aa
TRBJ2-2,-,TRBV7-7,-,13,CASARLESGELFF
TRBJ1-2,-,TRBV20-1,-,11,CSAPGNYGYTF
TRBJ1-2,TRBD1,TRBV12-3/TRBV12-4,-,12,CASSPGGSGYTF
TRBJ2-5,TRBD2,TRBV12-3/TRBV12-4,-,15,CASSWLAGEQETQYF
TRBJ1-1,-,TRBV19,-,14,CASSYGQLNTEAFF
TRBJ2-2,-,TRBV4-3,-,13,CASSQTNTGELFF
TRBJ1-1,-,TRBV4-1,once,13,CASSKGVGTEAFF
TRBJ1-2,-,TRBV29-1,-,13,CSVVTGSNYGYTF
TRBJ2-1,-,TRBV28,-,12,CASSTLASEQFF
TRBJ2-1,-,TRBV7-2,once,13,CASSSIPMDEQFF